This T cell receptor beta chain stems from a study of control samples from healthy donors and cancer patients. The data were produced by immunoSEQ multiplex PCR, yet TCRdb's version contains in-frame clones alone and is incomplete. The sample has about 97,000 clones, about 91% seen once. In germline, CDR1 is MNHNS, CDR2 SASEGT. CDR3 length equals 16 residues. After removal of 2 bases from V and 8 bases from J, the junction contained 10 bases not matched to a gene. This clone was seen only once. The chain couples TRBV6-1 to TRBJ1-4; 8 nucleotides match TRBD1. Sequencing input: blood. The clonotype was recovered from a young woman in good health. The CDR3 bases are TGTGCCAGCAGTGAATACTATTCTGGACAGGGAGAAAAACTGTTTTTT. Translated, it gives CASSEYYSGQGEKLFF.